Presented here are 21 T cell receptor beta chains from one specimen sequenced in a study of shared clonotypes between healthy human individuals. TCRdb keeps only in-frame clones here, not all; method: immunoSEQ multiplex PCR. This table has millions of clones, 90% to 95% appearing once. The sequenced material came from naive CD4+ T cells sorted from blood. Subset of the sample: CD45RA+ positively selected. These receptor sequences come from a man between 18 and 29 years old in good health.

The chain employs TRBV6-1 and TRBJ1-1; no clear D. V shed 5 bases and J shed 7 bases, with 11 bases lying between them. The germline V gene has CDR1 MNHNS and CDR2 SASEGT. CDR3 length: 12 amino acids. DNA of the CDR3: TGTGCCAGCAGTAGAGGGCTAAATGAAGCTTTCTTT. Translating it yields CASSRGLNEAFF.

The chain links TRBV27 to TRBJ2-7; D possibly matches TRBD1 or TRBD2 (5 bases each). This CDR3 has 13 amino acids. Per germline, CDR1 MNHEY and CDR2 SMNVEV (reference sequence). Trimming removed 4 bases from V and 4 bases from J, with 11 bases in between. The CDR3 spells CASSSDWGYEQYF. CDR3 in DNA: TGTGCCAGCAGTTCCGATTGGGGGTACGAGCAGTACTTC.

This sequence joins TRBV7-9 and TRBJ2-1, with 8 bases identical to TRBD1. Unmatched junction bases numbered 13, after V lost 3 bases and J lost 9 bases. The germline V gene encodes CDR1 SEHNR and CDR2 FQNEAQ (reference sequence). This CDR3 contains 16 residues. CDR3 DNA sequence: TGTGCCAGCAGCTTTCACAGGGGAACCGGGACAGGTGAGCAGTTCTTC. It codes for CASSFHRGTGTGEQFF.

On this clone itself: This sample also contains other DNA sequences that code for the same CDR3. The chain uses TRBV5-1 and TRBJ2-5; TRBD1 might be the D (6 bases). V was clipped by 4 bases and J by 1 base, with 11 bases between them. CDR3 size: 14 residues. Germline V gives CDR1 SGHRS, CDR2 YFSETQ. The CDR3 is CASSLGTSQETQYF. CDR3 nucleotides: TGCGCCAGCAGCCTCGGGACATCCCAAGAGACCCAGTACTTC.

The genes are TRBV5-8 and TRBJ2-2; possible D gene TRBD2, 6 bases. Trimming cost V 1 base and J 3 bases, with 10 bases left between them. This CDR3 comprises 15 residues. Germline V gives CDR1 SGHTS, CDR2 YDEGEE. CDR3 nucleotides: TGTGCCAGCAGCTTGTCGGGAGCCCACACCGGGGAGCTGTTTTTT. This sequence encodes CASSLSGAHTGELFF.

The chain couples TRBV6-6 to TRBJ1-4, with TRBD1 as a possible D gene (6 bases). This CDR3 is built from 15 residues. The germline gives CDR1 MNHNY, CDR2 SVGAGI (reference sequence). Deletions cut 0 bases from V and 5 bases from J, with 10 bases between. CDR3 amino acids: CASSYSGGLNEKLFF. As DNA, the CDR3 is TGTGCCAGCAGTTACTCAGGGGGACTGAATGAAAAACTGTTTTTT.

In this sample, this clone turned up a few times. The chain links TRBV19 to TRBJ2-5; D is ambiguous. Trimming took 5 bases from V and 5 from J, leaving 15 bases between them. From germline, CDR1 is LNHDA and CDR2 SQIVND (reference sequence). This CDR3 comprises 14 residues. The CDR3 here is CASSGHNLGETQYF. CDR3 DNA sequence: TGTGCCAGTAGTGGGCACAATCTCGGGGAGACCCAGTACTTC. Variable domain in full (rest from reference TRBV19 and TRBJ2-5): DGGITQSPKYLFRKEGQNVTLSCEQNLNHDAMYWYRQDPGQGLRLIYYSQIVNDFQKGDIAEGYSVSREKKESFPLTVTSAQKNPTAFYLCASSGHNLGETQYFGPGTRLLVL.

The chain employs TRBV5-1 and TRBJ2-7, with TRBD1 matching 8 bases. The CDR3 runs to 14 residues. V dropped 4 bases and J dropped 6; count of bases not matched to a gene: 9. CDR1 SGHRS and CDR2 YFSETQ come from the germline V gene. In DNA, the CDR3 is TGCGCCAGCAGCCAAAAGGACAGGGCTAGCGAGCAGTACTTC. It is translated as CASSQKDRASEQYF.

The genes are TRBV7-9 and TRBJ1-1, with 7 bases that match TRBD1. From germline, CDR1 is SEHNR and CDR2 FQNEAQ (reference sequence). This CDR3 is built from 12 residues. Trimming took 7 bases from V and 4 from J; bases not matched to a gene: 3. As DNA, the CDR3 is TGTGCCAGCATCCAGGGGGGCACTGAAGCTTTCTTT. Translating it yields CASIQGGTEAFF.

The rearrangement links TRBV19 to TRBJ1-2, with TRBD1 identical over 9 bases. Germline-derived CDR1 and CDR2 are LNHDA and SQIVND (reference sequence). Germline trimming cut 8 bases from V and 3 bases from J; bases unmatched to any gene: 7. The CDR3 is 14 residues long. DNA for the CDR3: TGTGCCAGTCTCCGGGACAGGGCGGACTATGGCTACACCTTC. Its protein is CASLRDRADYGYTF.

This chain's CDR3 is CASRGSTDTQYF. CDR3 sequence (DNA): TGTGCCAGCAGGGGTAGCACAGATACGCAGTATTTT. The V call is TRBV11-2, the J call TRBJ2-3; D call uncertain. Germline V lookup: CDR1 SGHAT, CDR2 FQNNGV. The CDR3 covers 12 residues. V shed 6 bases and J shed 0 bases, with 4 bases lying between them.

This clone was detected only once. Other nucleotide sequences in the sample specify the same CDR3. V usage is TRBV6-5 and J usage is TRBJ2-7, with D unresolved. Germline CDR1 is MNHEY and CDR2 is SVGAGI. The CDR3 is made up of 13 amino acids. With 5 bases removed from V and 2 bases from J, the gap between germline ends came to 10 bases. CDR3 nucleotide sequence: TGTGCCAGCAGTCGGACCGTGGCCTACGAGCAGTACTTC. Its translation: CASSRTVAYEQYF.

The J gene is TRBJ1-4, the V gene TRBV27; 9 bases line up with TRBD1. With 4 bases clipped from V and 4 bases from J, the junction kept 7 bases outside the gene matches. The CDR3 consists of 16 residues. Germline V CDR1 and CDR2: MNHEY, SMNVEV (reference sequence). The CDR3 reads CASSSGQGKGNEKLFF. In DNA form, the CDR3 reads TGTGCCAGCAGTTCGGGACAGGGAAAGGGTAATGAAAAACTGTTTTTT.

The chain has TRBV4-1 and TRBJ2-2, with 8 bases identical to TRBD1. This CDR3 has 15 residues. J lost 3 bases, V lost 2 bases, and 2 bases had no gene match. The V gene's germline CDR1 is MGHRA and CDR2 YSYEKL. The chain's CDR3 is CASSQIQGDTGELFF. CDR3 nucleotides: TGCGCCAGCAGCCAAATACAGGGGGACACCGGGGAGCTGTTTTTT.

The V gene is TRBV18, the J gene TRBJ2-7; 7 bases fit TRBD2. V lost 4 bases to trimming and J lost 5 bases; unmatched junction nucleotides: 8. The germline V gene has CDR1 KGHSH and CDR2 LQKENI. The CDR3 has 14 amino acids. CDR3 amino acids: CASSRREQGDEQYF. The CDR3 region has the DNA TGTGCCAGCTCACGGCGGGAGCAAGGTGACGAGCAGTACTTC.

The rearrangement joins TRBV5-1 to TRBJ2-5; tentatively, D is TRBD1 (5 bases). Germline-derived CDR1 and CDR2 are SGHRS and YFSETQ. Deletions cut 0 bases from V and 1 base from J, with 13 bases between. The length of the CDR3 is 16 residues. In DNA, the CDR3 is TGCGCCAGCAGCTTGGGTTCGGCGACAGTCCAAGAGACCCAGTACTTC. This translates into CASSLGSATVQETQYF.

This rearrangement joins TRBV7-9 to TRBJ2-1, with 7 nucleotides matching TRBD1. CDR1 is SEHNR, CDR2 FQNEAQ, per germline (reference sequence). The CDR3 totals 15 residues. The junction had 8 bases not matched to a gene; V was cut back by 5 bases and J by 4 bases. In DNA, the CDR3 is TGTGCCAGCAGCCAGCTAGGGGGCCCTTACAATGAGCAGTTCTTC. Translating gives CASSQLGGPYNEQFF.

The V gene is TRBV9, the J gene TRBJ1-6, with D perhaps TRBD1 (6 bases). Trimming shortened V by 1 base and J by 5 bases, and 7 bases separated the two germline ends. Germline loops: CDR1 SGDLS, CDR2 YYNGEE. The CDR3 contains 14 residues. The CDR3 DNA reads as TGTGCCAGCAGCGTAAACAGGGATAATTCACCCCTCCACTTT. Its translation: CASSVNRDNSPLHF.

The chain carries TRBV25-1 and TRBJ1-3, with a weak D call TRBD1 (5 bases). Trimming shortened V by 5 bases and J by 4 bases, and 15 bases separated the two germline ends. The germline V gene has CDR1 MGHDK and CDR2 SYGVNS. This CDR3 spans 15 amino acids. DNA of the CDR3: TGTGCCAGCAGTTCGGTCGGGGCAGTGGGAAACACCATATATTTT. As protein: CASSSVGAVGNTIYF.

The genes are TRBV18 and TRBJ1-4, with 7 bases that match TRBD1. The ends lost 3 bases at V and 0 bases at J; junction bases unmatched: 4. Germline CDR1 is KGHSH and CDR2 is LQKENI. The CDR3 runs 16 residues. CDR3 sequence (DNA): TGTGCCAGCTCACCCACTACAGGGGCAACTAATGAAAAACTGTTTTTT. It encodes CASSPTTGATNEKLFF.

This chain uses TRBV5-6 with TRBJ2-7; 10 bases are shared with TRBD2. Germline lookup yields CDR1 SGHDT and CDR2 YYEEEE. The CDR3 is 16 residues long. Trimming cost V 2 bases and J 0 bases; bases outside gene matches: 5. CDR3 in amino acids: CASSFNSGGSSYEQYF. The CDR3 DNA is TGTGCCAGCAGCTTTAATAGCGGGGGGAGCTCCTACGAGCAGTACTTC.